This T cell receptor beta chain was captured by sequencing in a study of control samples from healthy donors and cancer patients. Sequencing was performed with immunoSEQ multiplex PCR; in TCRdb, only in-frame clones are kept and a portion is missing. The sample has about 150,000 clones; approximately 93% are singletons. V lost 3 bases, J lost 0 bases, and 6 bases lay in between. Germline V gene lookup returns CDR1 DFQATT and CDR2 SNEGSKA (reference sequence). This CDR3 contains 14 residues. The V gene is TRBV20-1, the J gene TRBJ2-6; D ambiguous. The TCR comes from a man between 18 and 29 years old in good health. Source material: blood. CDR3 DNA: TGCAGTGCTAGTATCGCCTCTGGGGCCAACGTCCTGACTTTC. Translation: CSASIASGANVLTF.